The clone carrying this T cell receptor beta chain occurred a few times. Using its own MiXCR run on the RT-PCR reads, TCRdb lists one record per CDR3 protein. This sample has about 700,000 distinct CDR3 sequences, with 14% found just once. V trimming: 3 bases; J trimming: 2 bases; junction bases outside the gene matches: 3. The CDR3 is 15 amino acids. The germline V gene encodes CDR1 SEHNR and CDR2 FQNEAQ (reference sequence). This clonotype was obtained from a female donor in good health, serving as a healthy control. Specimen: memory CD4+ T cells from blood. The chain has TRBV7-9 and TRBJ1-3; TRBD1 aligns across 8 bases. The DNA for the CDR3 is TGTGCCAGCAGCTTGCAGGGGGCCGCTGGAAACACCATATATTTT. Its translation: CASSLQGAAGNTIYF.